A single sample gave rise to the 20 T cell receptor beta chains below, sequenced in a study of identical twins. TCRdb re-called the 5' RACE reads through MiXCR, storing one row per CDR3 protein. In the table there are under 300,000 distinct CDR3 sequences, approximately 7.1% of which are singletons. The data also belong to a second study, concerning T cells expressing NK-cell markers.

What was sequenced was CD8+ T cells sorted from blood. The origin of the receptors is a young woman in good health.

V and J are TRBV29-1 and TRBJ1-1, with 8 bases identical to TRBD1. Germline V gene lookup returns CDR1 SQVTM and CDR2 ANQGSEA. The J segment lost 4 bases and the V segment lost 0 bases, leaving 7 bases of the junction unmatched. CDR3 length equals 15 residues. The CDR3 DNA reads as TGCAGCGTTGAAGATCCCAGGGGGCGGGCCACTGAAGCTTTCTTT. Encoded protein: CSVEDPRGRATEAFF.

V and J are TRBV10-2 and TRBJ2-1; maybe TRBD1 (6 bases). Trimming took off 8 bases at V and 4 bases at J, with 15 bases between the two ends. Per germline, CDR1 WSHSY and CDR2 SAAADI. CDR3 length: 14 amino acids. The CDR3 loop is CASLYGRGYNEQFF. In nucleotides, the CDR3 is TGCGCCAGCCTGTATGGCAGGGGATACAATGAGCAGTTCTTC.

There are a few counts of this clonotype. The J gene is TRBJ2-1, the V gene TRBV29-1; perhaps TRBD2 as D (6 bases). The CDR3 consists of 13 residues. Between the trimmed V and J ends, which lost 7 bases and 0 bases, there was a span of 10 bases. In germline, CDR1 is SQVTM, CDR2 ANQGSEA. The CDR3 coding sequence is TGCAGCGCTGCCGGGAGCTCCTACAATGAGCAGTTCTTC. This encodes CSAAGSSYNEQFF.

This clonotype was observed a few times. The chain uses TRBV10-2 and TRBJ1-2, with TRBD1 matching over 7 bases. This CDR3 has 15 amino acids. V lost 0 bases, J lost 4 bases, and 5 bases stayed unmatched. Germline values: CDR1 WSHSY, CDR2 SAAADI. The CDR3 here is CASSESTGSIYGYTF. The CDR3 DNA reads TGCGCCAGCAGTGAGTCGACAGGGAGTATCTATGGCTACACCTTC.

This clonotype was observed a handful of times. The gene calls are TRBV7-8 and TRBJ2-7, with D possibly matching TRBD2 (5 bases). V lost 3 bases and J lost 5, with 14 bases in between. This CDR3 comprises 14 residues. Germline-derived CDR1 and CDR2 are SGHVS and FQNEAQ. The DNA for the CDR3 is TGTGCCAGCAGCTTGGAGCGGTCCGGGGACGAGCAGTACTTC. This sequence encodes CASSLERSGDEQYF.

Many counts were recorded for this clonotype. The V and J genes are TRBV7-9 and TRBJ1-1; no definite D call. CDR3 length equals 13 residues. V lost 5 bases, J lost 3 bases, and 10 bases lay in between. Germline V gene data show CDR1 as SEHNR and CDR2 as FQNEAQ (reference sequence). CDR3 DNA: TGTGCCAGCAGCACCGGTAGCGACACTGAAGCTTTCTTT. This encodes CASSTGSDTEAFF.

The table lists this clonotype with a count of one. The genes are TRBV6-5 and TRBJ1-2, with D possibly TRBD1 on 6 matching bases. Germline CDR1 is MNHEY and CDR2 is SVGAGI. Trimming took 1 base from V and 5 from J, leaving 14 bases between them. This CDR3 region has 15 residues. DNA for the CDR3: TGTGCCAGCAGTTACTTTGAAACAGGGTCTTATGGCTACACCTTC. It encodes CASSYFETGSYGYTF.

Many counts were recorded for this clonotype. The chain joins TRBV29-1 to TRBJ2-1; D gene uncertain. The CDR3 covers 14 residues. Germline V gene lookup returns CDR1 SQVTM and CDR2 ANQGSEA. Between the trimmed V and J ends, which lost 4 bases and 5 bases, there was a span of 15 bases. CDR3 DNA: TGCAGCGTTGGGGCCCCCAACCCCAACAATGAGCAGTTCTTC. This encodes CSVGAPNPNNEQFF.

This clonotype was recorded at least ten times. The chain links TRBV7-6 to TRBJ2-7; TRBD1 matches 7 bases. Unmatched junction bases numbered 2, after V lost 1 base and J lost 2 bases. CDR1 is SGHVS, CDR2 FNYEAQ, per germline. CDR3 length: 14 residues. The DNA for the CDR3 is TGTGCCAGCAGCTTAGGACAGGGAACCTACGAGCAGTACTTC. Protein: CASSLGQGTYEQYF.

In this sample, this clonotype turned up a few times. The chain combines TRBV20-1 with TRBJ2-7; 9 nucleotides match TRBD2. Losses at the gene ends were 7 bases for V and 0 bases for J; bases not matched to a gene: 1. Germline CDR1 and CDR2: DFQATT and SNEGSKA (reference sequence). This CDR3 contains 12 residues. DNA of the CDR3: TGCAGTGGGACTAGCGACTCCTACGAGCAGTACTTC. Translation gives CSGTSDSYEQYF.

This clonotype was recorded a few times. This chain joins TRBV6-5 and TRBJ2-5; TRBD2 matches at 9 bases. The CDR3 is 15 amino acids. Unmatched junction bases numbered 8, after V lost 4 bases and J lost 5 bases. Germline V gene lookup returns CDR1 MNHEY and CDR2 SVGAGI. The CDR3 is CASSSLAGDWETQYF. The CDR3 DNA is TGTGCCAGCAGTTCATTAGCGGGAGATTGGGAGACCCAGTACTTC.

As DNA, the CDR3 is TGTGCCAGCAGCTTAGTATTTGTCGGGGGGAGCTCCTACAATGAGCAGTTCTTC. Translating gives CASSLVFVGGSSYNEQFF. The chain joins TRBV7-6 to TRBJ2-1, with TRBD2 matching 7 bases. The V gene's germline CDR1 is SGHVS and CDR2 FNYEAQ. The CDR3 contains 18 residues. V lost 1 base, J lost 0 bases, and 9 bases stayed unmatched.

This clonotype was counted at least ten times. V gene TRBV4-3 combines with J gene TRBJ2-3; D unresolved. The CDR3 loop spans 12 amino acids. The V and J ends lost 3 bases and 6 bases respectively, with 7 bases between them. Germline V gene lookup returns CDR1 LGHNA and CDR2 YSLEER. The DNA of the CDR3 is TGCGCCAGCAGCCACGGAGCGGATACGCAGTATTTT. It codes for CASSHGADTQYF.

This clonotype appeared a few times. This chain uses TRBV7-2 with TRBJ2-5; tentatively, D is TRBD2 (5 bases). The V end was cut by 5 bases, the J end by 0 bases, with 10 bases between. Germline-derived CDR1 and CDR2 are SGHTA and FQGNSA. The CDR3 contains 14 residues. This chain's CDR3 is CASSKWEYQETQYF. The CDR3 region has the DNA TGTGCCAGCAGCAAATGGGAGTACCAAGAGACCCAGTACTTC.

Only a few counts were recorded for this clonotype. The rearrangement joins TRBV27 to TRBJ1-2, with unresolved D. The V and J ends lost 8 bases and 2 bases respectively, with 12 bases between them. The length of the CDR3 is 13 residues. The germline V gene encodes CDR1 MNHEY and CDR2 SMNVEV (reference sequence). The CDR3 nucleotides read TGTGCCAGCGGGCCGACTGGGAACTATGGCTACACCTTC. Protein sequence: CASGPTGNYGYTF.

The genes are TRBV5-6 and TRBJ1-5; 8 positions match TRBD1. Germline trimming cut 0 bases from V and 6 bases from J; bases unmatched to any gene: 11. Germline values: CDR1 SGHDT, CDR2 YYEEEE. There are 17 residues in the CDR3. As DNA, the CDR3 is TGTGCCAGCAGCTTGGGACAGGGGTTTTTGGGGAGTCAGCCCCAGCATTTT. This sequence encodes CASSLGQGFLGSQPQHF.

The V gene is TRBV7-2, the J gene TRBJ2-4, with 12 bases lining up with TRBD2. Germline V CDR1 and CDR2: SGHTA, FQGNSA. The V gene end was trimmed by 3 bases and the J gene end by 6 bases; junction bases not matched to a gene: 3. The CDR3 contains 15 residues. CDR3: CASSFLAGGRNIQYF. In DNA form, the CDR3 reads TGTGCCAGCAGCTTTCTAGCGGGAGGGAGAAACATTCAGTACTTC.

V and J are TRBV7-9 and TRBJ2-5; the D is unclear. The length of the CDR3 is 16 residues. Germline CDR1 and CDR2: SEHNR and FQNEAQ (reference sequence). The V and J ends lost 4 bases and 1 base respectively, with 16 bases between them. DNA for the CDR3: TGTGCCAGCAGCTCGTCTCCTTCAGGAGCCCAAGAGACCCAGTACTTC. Protein sequence: CASSSSPSGAQETQYF.

This clonotype was counted between two and nine times. CDR3 amino acids: CASSVLARGGETQYF. CDR3 nucleotides: TGTGCCAGCAGCGTACTTGCCAGGGGCGGAGAGACCCAGTACTTC. The chain couples TRBV9 to TRBJ2-5, with D perhaps matching TRBD1 (6 bases). Germline lookup yields CDR1 SGDLS and CDR2 YYNGEE. This CDR3 has 15 residues. V shed 1 base and J shed 4 bases, with 14 bases lying between them.

V gene TRBV6-1 combines with J gene TRBJ2-7, with D possibly called TRBD1 or TRBD2 (5 bases each). CDR3 length equals 15 residues. CDR1 MNHNS and CDR2 SASEGT come from the germline V gene. The ends were cut back, 6 bases at V and 0 bases at J, with 15 bases in the middle. CDR3 nucleotides: TGTGCCAGCAGGGGGGAGAGCCCCAGCTCCTACGAGCAGTACTTC. As protein: CASRGESPSSYEQYF.